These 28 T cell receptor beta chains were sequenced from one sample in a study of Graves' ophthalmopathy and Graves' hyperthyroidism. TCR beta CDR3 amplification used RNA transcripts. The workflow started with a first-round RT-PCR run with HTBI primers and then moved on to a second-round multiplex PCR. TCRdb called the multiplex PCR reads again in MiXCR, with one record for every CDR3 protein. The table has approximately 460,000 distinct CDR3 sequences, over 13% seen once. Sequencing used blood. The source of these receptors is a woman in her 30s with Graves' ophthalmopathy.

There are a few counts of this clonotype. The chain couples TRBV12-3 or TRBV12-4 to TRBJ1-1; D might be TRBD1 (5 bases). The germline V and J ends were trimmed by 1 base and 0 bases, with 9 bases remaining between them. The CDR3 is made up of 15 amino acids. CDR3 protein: CASSLGGFMNTEAFF. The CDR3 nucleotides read TGTGCCAGCAGTTTAGGGGGGTTCATGAACACTGAAGCTTTCTTT.

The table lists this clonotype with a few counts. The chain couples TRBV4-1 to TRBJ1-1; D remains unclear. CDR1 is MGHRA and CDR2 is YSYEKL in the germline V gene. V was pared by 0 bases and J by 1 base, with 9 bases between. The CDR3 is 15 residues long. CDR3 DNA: TGCGCCAGCAGCCAAGAGACGTTAGAGAACACTGAAGCTTTCTTT. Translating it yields CASSQETLENTEAFF.

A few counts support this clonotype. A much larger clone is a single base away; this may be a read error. This chain's CDR3 is CASSPRLAGWGETQYF. The CDR3 nucleotides are TGTGCCAGCAGCCCGCGATTAGCGGGATGGGGGGAGACCCAGTACTTC. This rearrangement joins TRBV11-2 to TRBJ2-5; 8 bases are shared with TRBD2. V lost 5 bases, J lost 5 bases, and 13 bases stayed unmatched. Per the germline V gene, CDR1 is SGHAT and CDR2 is FQNNGV. This CDR3 comprises 16 residues.

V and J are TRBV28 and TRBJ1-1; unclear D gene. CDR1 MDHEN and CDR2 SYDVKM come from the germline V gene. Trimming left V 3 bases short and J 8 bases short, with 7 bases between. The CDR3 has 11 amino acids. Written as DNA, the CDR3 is TGTGCCAGCAGTTTTGAGACAGAAGCTTTCTTT. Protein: CASSFETEAFF.

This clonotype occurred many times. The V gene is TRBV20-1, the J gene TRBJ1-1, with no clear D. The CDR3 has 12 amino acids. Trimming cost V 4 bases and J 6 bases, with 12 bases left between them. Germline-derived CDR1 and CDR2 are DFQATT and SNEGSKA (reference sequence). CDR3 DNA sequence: TGCAGTGCTACAGACACTGAGGCTGAAGCTTTCTTT. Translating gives CSATDTEAEAFF.

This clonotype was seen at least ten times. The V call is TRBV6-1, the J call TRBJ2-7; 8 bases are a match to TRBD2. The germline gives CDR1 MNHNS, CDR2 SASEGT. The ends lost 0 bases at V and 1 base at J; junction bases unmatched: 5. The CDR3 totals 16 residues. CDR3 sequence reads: CASSEATIAGSYEQYF. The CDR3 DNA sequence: TGTGCCAGCAGTGAAGCTACAATAGCGGGATCCTACGAGCAGTACTTC.

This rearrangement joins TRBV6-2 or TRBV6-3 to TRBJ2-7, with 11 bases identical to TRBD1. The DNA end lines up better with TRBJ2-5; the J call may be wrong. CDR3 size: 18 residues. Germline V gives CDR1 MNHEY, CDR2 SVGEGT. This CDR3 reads CASSSYLGQGAYQETQYF. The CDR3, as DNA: TGTGCCAGCAGTTCTTACCTCGGACAGGGGGCGTACCAAGAGACCCAGTACTTC.

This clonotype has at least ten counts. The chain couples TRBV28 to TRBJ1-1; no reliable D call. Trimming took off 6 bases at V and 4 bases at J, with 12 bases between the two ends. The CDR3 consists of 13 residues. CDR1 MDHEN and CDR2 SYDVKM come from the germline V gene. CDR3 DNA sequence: TGTGCCAGCAGGCTGTATAGGTTCACTGAAGCTTTCTTT. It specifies CASRLYRFTEAFF. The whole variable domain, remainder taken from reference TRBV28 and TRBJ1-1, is DVKVTQSSRYLVKRTGEKVFLECVQDMDHENMFWYRQDPGLGLRLIYFSYDVKMKEKGDIPEGYSVSREKKERFSLILESASTNQTSMYLCASRLYRFTEAFFGQGTRLTVV.

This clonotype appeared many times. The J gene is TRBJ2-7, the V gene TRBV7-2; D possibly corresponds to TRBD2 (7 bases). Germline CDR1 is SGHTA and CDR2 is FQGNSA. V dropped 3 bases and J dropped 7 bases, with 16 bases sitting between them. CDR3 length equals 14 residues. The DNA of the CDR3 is TGTGCCAGCAGCTTCGCGGGGGCCCCAGGAGAGCAGTACTTC. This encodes CASSFAGAPGEQYF.

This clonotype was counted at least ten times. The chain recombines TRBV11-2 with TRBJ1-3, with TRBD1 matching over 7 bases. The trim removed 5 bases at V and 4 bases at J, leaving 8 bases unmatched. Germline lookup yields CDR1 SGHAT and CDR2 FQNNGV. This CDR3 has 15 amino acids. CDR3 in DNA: TGTGCCAGCAGCGCGTTGAGGGGGCCCGGAAACACCATATATTTT. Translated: CASSALRGPGNTIYF. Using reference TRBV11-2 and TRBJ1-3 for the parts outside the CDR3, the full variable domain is EAGVAQSPRYKIIEKRQSVAFWCNPISGHATLYWYQQILGQGPKLLIQFQNNGVVDDSQLPKDRFSAERLKGVDSTLKIQPAKLEDSAVYLCASSALRGPGNTIYFGEGSWLTVV.

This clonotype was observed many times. CDR3 amino acids: CASSPGVSPLHF. The CDR3, as DNA: TGTGCCAGCAGTCCGGGAGTTTCACCCCTCCACTTT. The chain recombines TRBV6-1 with TRBJ1-6; D is unresolved. Trimming cost V 5 bases and J 9 bases, with 8 bases left between them. Germline CDR1 and CDR2: MNHNS and SASEGT. The CDR3 is 12 residues long.

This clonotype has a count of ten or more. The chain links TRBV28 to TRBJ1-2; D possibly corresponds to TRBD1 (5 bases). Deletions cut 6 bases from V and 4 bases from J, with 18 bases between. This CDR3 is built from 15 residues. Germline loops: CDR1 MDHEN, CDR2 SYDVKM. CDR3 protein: CASRAGLSLVYGYTF. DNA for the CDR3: TGTGCCAGCAGAGCAGGGTTGTCCCTAGTCTATGGCTACACCTTC.

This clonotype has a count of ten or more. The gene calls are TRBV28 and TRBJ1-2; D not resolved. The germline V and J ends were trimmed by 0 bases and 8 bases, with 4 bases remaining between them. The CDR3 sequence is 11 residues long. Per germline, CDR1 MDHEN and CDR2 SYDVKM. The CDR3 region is CASSLWGGYTF. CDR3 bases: TGTGCCAGCAGTTTATGGGGCGGCTACACCTTC.

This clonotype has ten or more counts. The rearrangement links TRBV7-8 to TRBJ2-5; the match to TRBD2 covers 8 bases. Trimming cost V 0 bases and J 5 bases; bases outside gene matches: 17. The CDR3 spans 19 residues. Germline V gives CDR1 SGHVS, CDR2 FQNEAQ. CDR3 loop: CASSLASDGRLAYPETQYF. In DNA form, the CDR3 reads TGTGCCAGCAGCTTAGCTTCGGATGGTCGACTAGCGTATCCCGAGACCCAGTACTTC.

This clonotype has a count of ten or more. This CDR3 is CAISGDGGRETQYF. The CDR3 nucleotides are TGTGCCATCAGTGGGGACGGAGGACGGGAGACCCAGTACTTC. V usage is TRBV10-3 and J usage is TRBJ2-5, with D perhaps assigned TRBD1 or TRBD2 (5 bases each). Germline V lookup: CDR1 ENHRY, CDR2 SYGVKD. V lost 4 bases to trimming and J lost 5 bases, with 14 bases between them. The CDR3 has 14 amino acids.

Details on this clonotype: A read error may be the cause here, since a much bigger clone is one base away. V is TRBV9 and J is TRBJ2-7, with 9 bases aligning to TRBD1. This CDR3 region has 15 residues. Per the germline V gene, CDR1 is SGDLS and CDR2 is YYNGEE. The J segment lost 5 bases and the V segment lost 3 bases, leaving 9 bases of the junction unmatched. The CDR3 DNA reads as TGTGCCAGCAGCGAGTCCCGGACAGGGGTCCACGAGCAGTACTTC. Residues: CASSESRTGVHEQYF.

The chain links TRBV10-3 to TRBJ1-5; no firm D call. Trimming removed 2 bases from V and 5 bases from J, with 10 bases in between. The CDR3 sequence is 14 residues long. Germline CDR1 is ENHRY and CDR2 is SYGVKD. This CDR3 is CAISERSGDQPQHF. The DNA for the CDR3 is TGTGCCATCAGTGAGCGATCGGGTGATCAGCCCCAGCATTTT.

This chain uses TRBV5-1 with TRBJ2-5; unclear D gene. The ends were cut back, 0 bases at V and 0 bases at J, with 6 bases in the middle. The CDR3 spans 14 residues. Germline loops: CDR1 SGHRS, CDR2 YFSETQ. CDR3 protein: CASSLGLYQETQYF. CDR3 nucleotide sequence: TGCGCCAGCAGCTTGGGGCTGTACCAAGAGACCCAGTACTTC.

This chain's CDR3 is CASSQEKNLTF. CDR3 nucleotide sequence: TGTGCCAGCAGCCAAGAAAAGAACTTGACCTTC. The gene calls are TRBV12-3 or TRBV12-4 and TRBJ1-2; D gene ambiguous. Between the trimmed V and J ends, which lost 6 bases and 14 bases, there was a span of 16 bases. This CDR3 has 11 residues.

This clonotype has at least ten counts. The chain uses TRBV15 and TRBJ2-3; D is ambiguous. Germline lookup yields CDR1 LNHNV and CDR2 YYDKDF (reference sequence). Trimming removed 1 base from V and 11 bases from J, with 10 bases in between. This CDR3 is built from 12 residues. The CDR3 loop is CATSRGLMGQYF. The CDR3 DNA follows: TGTGCCACCAGCAGAGGCCTAATGGGGCAGTATTTT.

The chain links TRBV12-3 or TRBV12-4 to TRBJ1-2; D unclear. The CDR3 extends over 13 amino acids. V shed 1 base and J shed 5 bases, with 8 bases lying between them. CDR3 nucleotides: TGTGCCAGCAGTTTAGACAGTAAATATGGCTACACCTTC. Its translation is CASSLDSKYGYTF.

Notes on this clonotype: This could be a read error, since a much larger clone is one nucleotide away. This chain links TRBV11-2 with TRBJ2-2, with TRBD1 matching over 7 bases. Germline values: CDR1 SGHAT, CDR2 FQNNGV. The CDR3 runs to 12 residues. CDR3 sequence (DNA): TGTTCCAGCAGCGCAGGGGGCGGGGAGCTGTTTTTT. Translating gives CSSSAGGGELFF.

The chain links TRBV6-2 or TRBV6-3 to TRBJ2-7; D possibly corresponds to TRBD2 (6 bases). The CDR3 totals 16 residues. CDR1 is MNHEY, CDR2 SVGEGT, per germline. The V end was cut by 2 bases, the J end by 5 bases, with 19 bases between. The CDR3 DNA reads TGTGCCAGCAGTTACGCCGCTCCCGGAGGGAGCCACGAGCAGTACTTC. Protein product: CASSYAAPGGSHEQYF.

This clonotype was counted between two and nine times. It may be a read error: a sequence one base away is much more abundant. The CDR3 sequence: CSARAVAKNIKYF. The CDR3, as DNA: TGCAGTGCTAGAGCGGTGGCCAAAAACATTAAGTACTTC. The chain couples TRBV20-1 to TRBJ2-4; D not certain. Germline V CDR1 and CDR2: DFQATT, SNEGSKA (reference sequence). The CDR3 runs to 13 residues.

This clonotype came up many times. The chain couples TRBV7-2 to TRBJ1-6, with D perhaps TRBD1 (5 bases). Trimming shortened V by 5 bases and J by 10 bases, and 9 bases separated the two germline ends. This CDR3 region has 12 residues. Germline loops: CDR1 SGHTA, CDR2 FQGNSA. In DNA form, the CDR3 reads TGTGCCAGCAGCCCCAGGGCCTCACCCCTCCACTTT. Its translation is CASSPRASPLHF.

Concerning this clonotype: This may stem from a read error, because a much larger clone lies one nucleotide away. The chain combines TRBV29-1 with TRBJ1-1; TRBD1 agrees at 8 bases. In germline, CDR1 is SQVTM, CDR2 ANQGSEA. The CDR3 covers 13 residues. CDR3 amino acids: CSALQGVGTEACF. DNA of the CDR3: TGCAGTGCCTTACAGGGGGTCGGCACTGAAGCTTGCTTT.

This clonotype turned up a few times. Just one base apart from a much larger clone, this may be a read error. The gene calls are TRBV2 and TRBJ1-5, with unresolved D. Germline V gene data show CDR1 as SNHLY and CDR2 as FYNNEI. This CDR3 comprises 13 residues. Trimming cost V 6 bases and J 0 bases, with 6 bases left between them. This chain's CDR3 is CASRRVSNQPQHF. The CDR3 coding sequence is TGTGCCAGCAGGAGGGTTAGCAATCAGCCCCAGCATTTT.

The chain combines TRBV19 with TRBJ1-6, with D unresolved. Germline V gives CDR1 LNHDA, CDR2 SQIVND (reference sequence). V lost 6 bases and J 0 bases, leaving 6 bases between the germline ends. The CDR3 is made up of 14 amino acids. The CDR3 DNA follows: TGTGCCAGTAGCGGCTACTCCTATAATTCACCCCTCCACTTT. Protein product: CASSGYSYNSPLHF.